This TCR beta chain was sequenced during a study of siplizumab effects on memory and regulatory T cells (dated by TCRdb to the late 2010s). Study-wide context: The study looked at the effect of siplizumab, an anti-CD2 antibody, on alloreactive T-cell subsets in allogeneic mixed lymphocyte reactions made from human PBMCs.

The library was obtained by the immunoSEQ multiplex PCR assay. Roughly 10^5 TCR templates per sample were assayed on the deep sequencing platform. Genomic DNA extracted from sorted T cells was used for TCRbeta CDR3 sequencing. Per the source publication's procedure: The R programming language was used for the clonal analysis of the TCRbeta CDR3 data. Unstimulated samples were compared with post-reaction CFSE-low samples to define alloreactive CD4+ and CD8+ clones. Regulatory or non-regulatory origin of alloreactive CD4+ clones was assigned by matching sequences to the sorted unstimulated Treg and non-Treg repertoires. TCRdb mirrors the immuneACCESS table, restricted to in-frame sequences. Some clones are absent from its copies; in checked studies, under half trace to an unresolved V gene, and the reason for the others is unknown. The V and J calls and clone size come from that table; D and trimming were worked out from the DNA. In all, the sample holds about 80,000 clones, and roughly 94% of those were seen once. The top ten hold less than 20% of the sample.

Here is what the overall study found, with its caveats: Unstimulated naive T cells appeared more diverse than memory T cells, and naive cells seemed to contribute substantially to the alloresponse. Because sequences at frequencies below about 10^-5 were poorly captured, only a minor fraction of alloreactive clones could be mapped back to unstimulated subsets. In reactions with siplizumab, an average of about 75% of mappable alloreactive CD4+ clones were Treg-derived, compared with approximately 29% in control reactions. A naive or memory phenotype could not be assigned to roughly 75-96% of proliferating CD4+ or CD8+ clones. Siplizumab significantly lowered the cumulative frequency of alloreactive sequences that could be traced to unstimulated CD4+ memory T cells. Whether proliferating Tregs from siplizumab cultures were suppressive was not functionally confirmed.

CDR1 and CDR2 are drawn from the germline V gene (reference sequence): MNHNY, SVGAGI. The CDR3 covers 14 residues, taking in both the cysteine and the phenylalanine. Only CDR3 DNA remains: 42 bases, in frame from the first base. V is cut by 4 bases and J by 0 bases, and the space between the germline ends is 9 bases. Sorted unstimulated T cells, along with proliferating T cells recovered from mixed lymphocyte reactions, underwent TCRbeta CDR3 sequencing. Fresh whole blood from fewer than twelve HLA-typed healthy donors was used to isolate PBMCs. As for this clone: Its specific antigen is unknown. The record has no base qualities; no much larger clone is one base away.

Sequenced material: CD8+ T cells sorted from blood. The clonotype originates from a human donor in good health. Here the chain combines TRBV6-6 and TRBJ1-1, with the identity of the D gene unclear. The DNA sequence reads TGTGCCAGCAGTTTCGCGTACATGAACACTGAAGCTTTCTTT. Its translation reads: CASSFAYMNTEAFF.